Listed below are T cell receptor beta chains from one sample, sequenced in a study of shared clonotypes between healthy human individuals. Sequencing was performed with immunoSEQ multiplex PCR; in TCRdb, only in-frame clones are kept and a portion is missing. The profile shows about 1,800,000 clones, around 96% of them singletons. The specimen was naive CD8+ T cells sorted from blood. The origin of the receptors is a man younger than 35 in good health. Both conserved end residues are part of each CDR3. Fields, in order: J gene, clone size, D gene, V gene, CDR3 protein, CDR3 DNA. D genes are given only for firm matches. Some rows mark clone size as missing; the rest say once, few, many or name a class of expanded clone.

TRBJ2-7,NA,TRBD1,TRBV11-1,CASRDRASPSYEQYF,TGTGCCAGCAGGGACAGGGCCTCCCCGAGCTACGAGCAGTACTTC
TRBJ2-2,NA,NA,TRBV28,CASSFGVKWELFF,TGTGCCAGCAGTTTCGGGGTCAAGTGGGAGCTGTTTTTT
TRBJ1-6,NA,NA,TRBV6-1,CASSEAWGESYNSPLHF,TGTGCCAGCAGTGAAGCTTGGGGGGAGTCCTATAATTCACCCCTCCACTTT
TRBJ2-5,NA,TRBD2,TRBV9,CASSSGGAVETQYF,TGTGCCAGCAGCTCCGGGGGGGCGGTGGAGACCCAGTACTTC
TRBJ2-1,NA,TRBD2,TRBV7-8,CASARGLAGSSYNEQFF,TGTGCCAGCGCCCGGGGACTAGCGGGGAGCTCCTACAATGAGCAGTTCTTC
TRBJ2-7,NA,TRBD1,TRBV28,CASRGQGAYEQYF,TGTGCCAGCAGGGGACAGGGGGCCTACGAGCAGTACTTC
TRBJ2-3,once,TRBD1,TRBV27,CAAGDRGRPDTQYF,TGTGCCGCGGGGGACAGGGGGCGGCCAGATACGCAGTATTTT
TRBJ2-1,once,NA,TRBV4-1,CASSQGVLPNEQFF,TGCGCCAGCAGCCAAGGGGTCCTTCCCAATGAGCAGTTCTTC
TRBJ2-1,NA,NA,TRBV7-2,CASSTPWDGEQFF,TGTGCCAGCAGCACACCTTGGGACGGGGAGCAGTTCTTC
TRBJ2-5,NA,TRBD2,TRBV19,CASSISGTSGEQETQYF,TGTGCCAGTAGTATCTCGGGGACTAGCGGGGAACAAGAGACCCAGTACTTC
TRBJ1-6,NA,TRBD1,TRBV16,CASSQWRTGLDSPLHF,TGTGCCAGCAGCCAATGGAGGACAGGGCTGGATTCACCCCTCCACTTT
TRBJ2-3,NA,NA,TRBV7-2,CASSLSYRGVAGVTDTQYF,TGTGCCAGCAGCTTATCCTACAGGGGGGTAGCGGGAGTAACAGATACGCAGTATTTT
TRBJ2-3,NA,TRBD1,TRBV19,CASSIGDRGWSDTQYF,TGTGCCAGTAGTATAGGCGACAGGGGCTGGTCAGATACGCAGTATTTT
TRBJ2-7,NA,TRBD2,TRBV29-1,CSVEASGTYEQYF,TGCAGCGTTGAGGCTAGCGGCACCTACGAGCAGTACTTC
TRBJ2-1,NA,NA,TRBV9,CASSGPLDNEQFF,TGTGCCAGCAGCGGGCCGCTTGATAATGAGCAGTTCTTC
TRBJ2-1,NA,TRBD2,TRBV4-1,CASSQDGAGGAYNEQFF,TGCGCCAGCAGCCAAGACGGGGCGGGAGGTGCATACAATGAGCAGTTCTTC
TRBJ2-7,NA,NA,TRBV5-1,CASSLSEVGSYEQYF,TGCGCCAGCAGCTTGAGCGAGGTGGGGTCCTACGAGCAGTACTTC
TRBJ2-1,NA,NA,TRBV5-1,CASSFGGNEQFF,TGCGCCAGCAGCTTTGGGGGCAATGAGCAGTTCTTC
TRBJ1-5,NA,TRBD1,TRBV28,CASSLRTGWQPQHF,TGTGCCAGCAGTCTCAGGACAGGGTGGCAGCCCCAGCATTTT
TRBJ1-4,NA,NA,TRBV28,CASSLYEGATNEKLFF,TGTGCCAGCAGTTTATACGAGGGAGCAACTAATGAAAAACTGTTTTTT
TRBJ2-1,once,NA,TRBV6-5,CASSYSEGSEQFF,TGTGCCAGCAGTTACTCGGAAGGCTCGGAGCAGTTCTTC
TRBJ1-3,NA,TRBD1,TRBV13,CASSVRQGIGNTIYF,TGTGCCAGCAGCGTCCGACAGGGGATTGGAAACACCATATATTTT
TRBJ2-2,NA,TRBD1,TRBV2,CAKDRGTGELFF,TGTGCCAAAGACAGGGGGACCGGGGAGCTGTTTTTT
TRBJ2-1,NA,TRBD1,TRBV2,CASRGQGSSYNEQFF,TGTGCCAGCAGAGGACAGGGCAGCTCCTACAATGAGCAGTTCTTC
TRBJ2-7,NA,NA,TRBV30,CAWSPGNYEQYF,TGTGCCTGGAGTCCCGGGAACTACGAGCAGTACTTC
TRBJ1-1,NA,TRBD1,TRBV5-1,CASSPGTGGEDTEAFF,TGCGCCAGCAGCCCCGGGACAGGGGGCGAGGACACTGAAGCTTTCTTT
TRBJ2-1,NA,TRBD2,TRBV7-8,CASSLDEERGVLHDNNEQFF,TGTGCCAGCAGCTTAGATGAGGAGCGGGGGGTACTCCACGATAACAATGAGCAGTTCTTC
TRBJ1-6,NA,NA,TRBV7-9,CASKGRENSPLHF,TGTGCCAGCAAAGGACGGGAGAATTCACCCCTCCACTTT
TRBJ1-5,NA,NA,TRBV27,CASSLTGASQPQHF,TGTGCCAGCAGTTTAACGGGGGCCAGCCAGCCCCAGCATTTT
TRBJ2-1,NA,TRBD1,TRBV5-6,CASSFGTGGEQFF,TGTGCCAGCAGCTTCGGTACAGGGGGGGAGCAGTTCTTC
TRBJ2-5,NA,NA,TRBV6-1,CASSERGRGAGETQYF,TGTGCCAGCAGTGAAAGGGGCCGGGGGGCAGGAGAGACCCAGTACTTC
TRBJ2-7,once,NA,TRBV13,CASSMTGNLSYEQYF,TGTGCCAGCAGCATGACAGGTAACCTCTCCTACGAGCAGTACTTC
TRBJ2-1,NA,NA,TRBV5-1,CASSLGAGYSYNEQFF,TGCGCCAGCAGCTTGGGTGCTGGATACTCCTACAATGAGCAGTTCTTC
TRBJ2-5,NA,NA,TRBV11-2,CASVASRLPETQYF,TGTGCCAGCGTAGCCTCCCGACTTCCAGAGACCCAGTACTTC
TRBJ2-3,once,TRBD2,TRBV27,CASSLSAGVLTDTQYF,TGTGCCAGCAGTTTGAGTGCGGGGGTGCTCACAGATACGCAGTATTTT
TRBJ1-2,NA,NA,TRBV6-1,CASRDGYGYTF,TGTGCCAGCAGGGACGGCTATGGCTACACCTTC